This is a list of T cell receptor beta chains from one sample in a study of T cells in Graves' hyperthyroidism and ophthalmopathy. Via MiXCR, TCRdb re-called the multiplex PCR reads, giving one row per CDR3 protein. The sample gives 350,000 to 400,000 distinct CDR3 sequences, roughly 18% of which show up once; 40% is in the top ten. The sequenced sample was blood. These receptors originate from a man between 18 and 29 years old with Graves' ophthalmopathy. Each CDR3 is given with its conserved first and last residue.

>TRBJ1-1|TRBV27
CASSFEHLGSEAFF
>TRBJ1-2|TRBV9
CASSVGAGVNYGYTF
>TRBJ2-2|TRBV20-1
CSARDARQGFTGELFF
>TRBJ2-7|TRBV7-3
CASSETGTSGGALFSSYEQYF
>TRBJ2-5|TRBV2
CASSAGDQETQYF
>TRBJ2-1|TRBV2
CASSERGTGYNEQFF
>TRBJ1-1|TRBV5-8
CASSLPLVQGEIEAFF
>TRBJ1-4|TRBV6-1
CASRDDPGRGKLFF
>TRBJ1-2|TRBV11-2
CASSLSTAIYGYTF
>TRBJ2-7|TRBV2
CASSERLSYEQYF
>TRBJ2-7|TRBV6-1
CASSRLASSSYEQYF
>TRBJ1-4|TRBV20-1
CSASTGTATNEKLFF
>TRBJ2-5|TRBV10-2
CATRGYTQETQYF
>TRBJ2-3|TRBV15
CATSRDLADPDTQYF
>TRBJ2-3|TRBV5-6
CASSLAVGLAPDTQYF
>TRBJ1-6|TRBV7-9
CASSIHLSTGRSYNSPLHF
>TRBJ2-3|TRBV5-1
CASGEGQLSTDTQYF
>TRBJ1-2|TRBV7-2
CASSPGQGGWRGYTF
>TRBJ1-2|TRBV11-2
CASSLRPSADYGYTF
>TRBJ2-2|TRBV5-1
CASSTTSGSAGELFF
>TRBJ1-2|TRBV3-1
CASSQSWTGRASDGYTF
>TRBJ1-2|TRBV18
CASSPPGAGTEYGYTF
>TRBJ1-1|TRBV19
CASRREDGVNTEAFF
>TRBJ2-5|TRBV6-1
CASSDLVLETQYF
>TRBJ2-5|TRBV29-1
CSVDRGSTQYF
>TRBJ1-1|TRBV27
CASISLRRTEAFF
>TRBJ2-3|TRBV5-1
CASKVSVQSTDTQYF
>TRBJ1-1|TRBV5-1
CASGLQGLGGTEAFF
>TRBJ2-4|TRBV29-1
CSVEDGGGQYDRAEATGAKNIQYF
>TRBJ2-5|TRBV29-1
CSSLGQGGKQYF
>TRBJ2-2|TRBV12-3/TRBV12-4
CASSLPLGATTGELFF
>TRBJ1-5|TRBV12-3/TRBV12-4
CASSLSITSNQPQHF
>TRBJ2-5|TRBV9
CASSASLGDQETQYF
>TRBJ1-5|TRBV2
CASSEAYSNQPQHF
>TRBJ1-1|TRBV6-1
CASSRLSRGTEAFF
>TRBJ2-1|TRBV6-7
CASSYFPGGVVIVALAYNEQFF
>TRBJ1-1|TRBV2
CASSAHRDRAGIGANTEAFF
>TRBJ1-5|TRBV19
CASSPGRGFSNQPQHF
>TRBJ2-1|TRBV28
CASSLRPGVNNEQFF
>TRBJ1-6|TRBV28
CASSIQGTDNSPLHF
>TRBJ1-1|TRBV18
CASSGTGLGSTEAFF
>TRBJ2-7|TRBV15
CATSQTGFLPGYEQYF
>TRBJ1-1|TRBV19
CASNEGGGQNTEAFF
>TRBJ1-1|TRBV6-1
CASSFLDSPNAEAFF
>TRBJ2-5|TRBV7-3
CASSLTGGRETQYF
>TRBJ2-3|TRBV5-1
CASSGGQTTDTQYF
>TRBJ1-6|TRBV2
CASSELVSYLLHF
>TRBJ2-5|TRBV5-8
CASSLGRGAQETQYF